This T cell receptor beta chain was identified in a study of T cells in Graves' hyperthyroidism and ophthalmopathy. The J segment lost 7 bases and the V segment lost 5 bases, leaving 13 bases of the junction unmatched. Germline V gene lookup returns CDR1 SGHAT and CDR2 FQNNGV. The CDR3 has 17 residues. Regarding the study as a whole: Most clonotypes expanded in thyroid above 0.001 were likewise present in blood. Ophthalmopathy was distinguished from stable hyperthyroidism by 13 V-J signatures.

Note on this clonotype: The antigen remains undetermined.

Using RNA transcripts as the source, TCR beta CDR3 regions were amplified. The HTBI primer set served for first-round RT-PCR of the TCR CDR3. One entry per CDR3 protein, called by TCRdb with MiXCR from the multiplex PCR reads. The sample has about 420,000 distinct CDR3 sequences, 15% to 18% seen once. Diagnoses used clinical symptoms, serum thyroxine and TRAb, thyroid ultrasound and orbital computed tomography. The chain has TRBV11-2 and TRBJ2-7; TRBD2 matches at 14 bases. Material for sequencing was blood. The sequence was obtained from a woman younger than 35 with Graves' hyperthyroidism. The CDR3 reads CASSARPGLAGVGEQYF. The CDR3 region has the DNA TGTGCCAGCAGCGCCCGGCCGGGACTAGCGGGAGTAGGGGAGCAGTACTTC.